The present T cell receptor beta chain was sequenced within a study of neurological immune-mediated disorders. Trimming shortened V by 2 bases and J by 1 base, and 5 bases separated the two germline ends. CDR1 and CDR2 from the germline V gene are KGHSH and LQKENI. The CDR3 has 13 residues. TCRdb analysed the 5' RACE reads with MiXCR anew, one entry per CDR3 protein. The sample shows about 37,000 distinct CDR3 sequences, about 9.9% of them seen only once. This clonotype was detected many times. The gene calls are TRBV18 and TRBJ1-1; D gene uncertain. The sequencing input was CD4+ T cells from blood. This sequence originates from a woman in her thirties with HTLV-1-associated myelopathy (HAM/TSP). The CDR3 DNA reads as TGTGCCAGCTCACCAGGGAAGAACACTGAAGCTTTCTTT. It translates to CASSPGKNTEAFF.